The 22 T cell receptor beta chains below all came from one sample that was sequenced in a study of Ad26.COV2.S vaccination and SARS-CoV-2 variants. Treatment of the sample: approximately 18 received Ad26.COV2.S at low or high dose, single or two shots; about five received placebo; per-sample allocation not given. At day 63 after the first vaccine or placebo injection, samples were drawn. Only in-frame clones appear in the TCRdb table, and some are missing; sequencing was by immunoSEQ multiplex PCR. In the table there are some 520,000 clones, around nine tenths of which are singletons. Sequences were derived from peripheral blood, sampled in a trial of Ad26.COV2.S vaccine versus placebo. The receptors shown here come from a person aged 18 to 65 who received the Ad26.COV2.S COVID-19 vaccine or a placebo.

The chain joins TRBV2 to TRBJ2-3; D remains unclear. The length of the CDR3 is 16 residues. V was pared by 8 bases and J by 3 bases, with 21 bases between. Germline loops: CDR1 SNHLY, CDR2 FYNNEI. The CDR3 nucleotides are TGTGCCAGCCTCTCCGCGAATGTTTATCGAACAGATACGCAGTATTTT. This gives the protein CASLSANVYRTDTQYF.

This chain links TRBV6-5 with TRBJ1-2, with D possibly TRBD1 on 6 matching bases. CDR3 size: 14 residues. V lost 11 bases to trimming and J lost 3 bases, with 19 bases between them. Germline-derived CDR1 and CDR2 are MNHEY and SVGAGI. The CDR3 nucleotides are TGTGCCGGTAGAAGGGGGGCAGTGGACTATGGCTACACCTTC. Its translation is CAGRRGAVDYGYTF.

This chain connects TRBV4-3 to TRBJ1-1; the D is unclear. Germline V gene lookup returns CDR1 LGHNA and CDR2 YSLEER. V dropped 4 bases and J dropped 5 bases, with 11 bases sitting between them. This CDR3 has 13 amino acids. The CDR3 sequence: CASSPSLGTEAFF. CDR3 nucleotides: TGCGCCAGCAGCCCGAGTCTAGGGACTGAAGCTTTCTTT.

The rearrangement joins TRBV7-2 to TRBJ1-4, with D perhaps TRBD1 (5 bases). V was cut by 4 bases and J by 8 bases, with 11 bases left in between. Germline V gene data show CDR1 as SGHTA and CDR2 as FQGNSA. The length of the CDR3 is 13 residues. CDR3 nucleotides: TGTGCCAGCAGCTCCACCGGGGGGGAAAAACTGTTTTTT. Encoded protein: CASSSTGGEKLFF.

The genes are TRBV27 and TRBJ2-7, with TRBD1 matching 7 bases. There are 15 residues in the CDR3. CDR1 is MNHEY and CDR2 is SMNVEV in the germline V gene (reference sequence). V lost 7 bases, J lost 2 bases, and 11 bases stayed unmatched. The CDR3 reads CASTAGGHGTYEQYF. The CDR3 nucleotides read TGTGCCAGCACCGCAGGGGGACACGGGACCTACGAGCAGTACTTC.

A single count supports this clone. As DNA, the CDR3 is TGTGCCAGCAGCACGAAGGCACGGTCCTACGAGCAGTACTTC. The encoded protein is CASSTKARSYEQYF. The rearrangement uses TRBV21-1 and TRBJ2-7. TRBV21-1 is classified as a pseudogene. The CDR3 is made up of 14 amino acids.

This chain connects TRBV9 to TRBJ2-1, with no clear D. The CDR3 runs to 13 residues. Germline loops: CDR1 SGDLS, CDR2 YYNGEE. Trimming took off 3 bases at V and 8 bases at J, with 12 bases between the two ends. CDR3 in DNA: TGTGCCAGCAGCGGGCTAGGGTTCTATGAGCAGTTCTTC. Its translation is CASSGLGFYEQFF.

V is TRBV29-1 and J is TRBJ2-5, with a weak D call TRBD2 (6 bases). The V gene's germline CDR1 is SQVTM and CDR2 ANQGSEA. Between the trimmed V and J ends, which lost 6 bases and 5 bases, there was a span of 10 bases. The CDR3 has 11 residues. DNA of the CDR3: TGCAGCGTCCGTGCGGGGGAGACCCAGTACTTC. This translates into CSVRAGETQYF. Combining the CDR3 with reference TRBV29-1 and TRBJ2-5 gives the whole variable domain SAVISQKPSRDICQRGTSLTIQCQVDSQVTMMFWYRQQPGQSLTLIATANQGSEATYESGFVIDKFPISRPNLTFSTLTVSNMSPEDSSIYLCSVRAGETQYFGPGTRLLVL.

The V gene is TRBV6-2 or TRBV6-3, the J gene TRBJ2-7; 8 bases are shared with TRBD2. In germline, CDR1 is MNHEY, CDR2 SVGEGT. This CDR3 has 12 amino acids. Unmatched junction bases numbered 2, after V lost 6 bases and J lost 4 bases. The CDR3 bases are TGTGCCAGCAGCGGGACTAGTTACGAGCAGTACTTC. This sequence encodes CASSGTSYEQYF.

This sequence joins TRBV2 and TRBJ2-3; 10 bases map to TRBD1. Germline CDR1 SNHLY, CDR2 FYNNEI. The J segment lost 3 bases and the V segment lost 4 bases, leaving 4 bases of the junction unmatched. The CDR3 length is 15 residues. The CDR3 coding sequence is TGTGCCAGCAGTGGACAGGGGGCGAGGACAGATACGCAGTATTTT. Protein sequence: CASSGQGARTDTQYF. The variable domain in full, with the rest retrieved from reference TRBV2 and TRBJ2-3, is EPEVTQTPSHQVTQMGQEVILRCVPISNHLYFYWYRQILGQKVEFLVSFYNNEISEKSEIFDDQFSVERPDGSNFTLKIRSTKLEDSAMYFCASSGQGARTDTQYFGPGTRLTVL.

The chain recombines TRBV7-9 with TRBJ1-4, with D unclear. V was trimmed by 5 bases and J by 8 bases, leaving 9 bases between them. The CDR3 has 12 residues. In germline, CDR1 is SEHNR, CDR2 FQNEAQ (reference sequence). The CDR3 region is CASSPEVEKLFF. The CDR3 DNA reads as TGTGCCAGCAGCCCCGAGGTCGAAAAACTGTTTTTT.

The chain carries TRBV19 and TRBJ2-2; unclear D gene. The CDR3 loop spans 15 amino acids. Deletions cut 0 bases from V and 2 bases from J, with 7 bases between. Germline V lookup: CDR1 LNHDA, CDR2 SQIVND (reference sequence). DNA of the CDR3: TGTGCCAGTAGTATAGAGGGCATCAACACCGGGGAGCTGTTTTTT. Amino acids: CASSIEGINTGELFF. Based on the CDR3 plus reference TRBV19 and TRBJ2-2, the full variable domain is DGGITQSPKYLFRKEGQNVTLSCEQNLNHDAMYWYRQDPGQGLRLIYYSQIVNDFQKGDIAEGYSVSREKKESFPLTVTSAQKNPTAFYLCASSIEGINTGELFFGEGSRLTVL.

The chain uses TRBV30 and TRBJ1-1, with TRBD1 as a possible D gene (6 bases). The germline V gene encodes CDR1 GTSNPN and CDR2 SVGIG (reference sequence). V was trimmed by 2 bases and J by 3 bases, leaving 10 bases between them. The CDR3 runs to 13 residues. CDR3 bases: TGTGCCTGGAGTACCCAGGGGTACACTGAAGCTTTCTTT. It encodes CAWSTQGYTEAFF.

The chain carries TRBV30 and TRBJ1-2; possible D gene TRBD1, 6 bases. Deletions cut 4 bases from V and 4 bases from J, with 22 bases between. Germline V lookup: CDR1 GTSNPN, CDR2 SVGIG (reference sequence). This CDR3 has 16 residues. CDR3 in amino acids: CAWTTGPLSSAYGYTF. CDR3 DNA: TGTGCCTGGACGACAGGTCCCCTATCTTCGGCCTATGGCTACACCTTC. The variable domain in full, with the rest retrieved from reference TRBV30 and TRBJ1-2, is SQTIHQWPATLVQPVGSPLSLECTVEGTSNPNLYWYRQAAGRGLQLLFYSVGIGQISSEVPQNLSASRPQDRQFILSSKKLLLSDSGFYLCAWTTGPLSSAYGYTFGSGTRLTVV.

The V and J genes are TRBV5-1 and TRBJ2-3; 9 nucleotides line up with TRBD2. J lost 1 base, V lost 3 bases, and 3 bases had no gene match. Germline V gene lookup returns CDR1 SGHRS and CDR2 YFSETQ. This CDR3 has 15 amino acids. The CDR3 loop reads CASSSGLARTDTQYF. The CDR3, as DNA: TGCGCCAGCAGCTCAGGACTAGCGCGCACAGATACGCAGTATTTT. The full variable domain, with the rest looked up from reference TRBV5-1 and TRBJ2-3, is KAGVTQTPRYLIKTRGQQVTLSCSPISGHRSVSWYQQTPGQGLQFLFEYFSETQRNKGNFPGRFSGRQFSNSRSEMNVSTLELGDSALYLCASSSGLARTDTQYFGPGTRLTVL.

The V call is TRBV28, the J call TRBJ1-5; possibly TRBD1 for D (5 bases). The germline V gene has CDR1 MDHEN and CDR2 SYDVKM. The length of the CDR3 is 14 residues. V lost 5 bases and J 5 bases, leaving 13 bases between the germline ends. CDR3 loop: CASSVQGGYQPQHF. CDR3 sequence (DNA): TGTGCCAGCAGTGTTCAGGGTGGTTATCAGCCCCAGCATTTT.

V is TRBV19 and J is TRBJ2-1, with 8 bases lining up with TRBD1. The CDR3 spans 15 residues. Per the germline V gene, CDR1 is LNHDA and CDR2 is SQIVND (reference sequence). V lost 2 bases, J lost 5 bases, and 5 bases stayed unmatched. The CDR3 loop reads CASSILWDRHNEQFF. The CDR3 DNA is TGTGCCAGTAGTATACTATGGGACAGGCACAATGAGCAGTTCTTC. The full variable domain, rest sourced from reference TRBV19 and TRBJ2-1, is DGGITQSPKYLFRKEGQNVTLSCEQNLNHDAMYWYRQDPGQGLRLIYYSQIVNDFQKGDIAEGYSVSREKKESFPLTVTSAQKNPTAFYLCASSILWDRHNEQFFGPGTRLTVL.

The chain employs TRBV4-1 and TRBJ2-1; possibly TRBD2 for D (6 bases). This CDR3 has 14 residues. Trimming took off 1 base at V and 7 bases at J, with 11 bases between the two ends. Germline V gene sequence: CDR1 MGHRA, CDR2 YSYEKL. The CDR3 DNA is TGCGCCAGCAGCCAAGCCGGGACTCTGAATGAGCAGTTCTTC. Residues: CASSQAGTLNEQFF.

This chain connects TRBV5-1 to TRBJ2-7; TRBD1 matches 11 bases. V was clipped by 0 bases and J by 7 bases; unmatched bases: 9. The CDR3 contains 16 residues. Germline-derived CDR1 and CDR2 are SGHRS and YFSETQ. CDR3 nucleotide sequence: TGCGCCAGCAGCTTGGCCCTGGGACAGGGGGGCGCGGAGCAGTACTTC. Its protein product is CASSLALGQGGAEQYF.

J is TRBJ1-1 and V is TRBV19; TRBD1 matches at 9 bases. CDR1 and CDR2 from the germline V gene are LNHDA and SQIVND (reference sequence). With V trimmed by 8 bases and J by 5 bases, 6 bases remained unmatched. The CDR3 sequence is 13 residues long. CDR3 sequence (DNA): TGTGCCAGTTCCTCCGGGACAGGGACTGAAGCTTTCTTT. This sequence encodes CASSSGTGTEAFF.

This chain connects TRBV5-5 to TRBJ2-3; TRBD2 is a possible D gene (6 bases). V was cut by 0 bases and J by 0 bases, with 8 bases left in between. Germline CDR1 SGHKS, CDR2 YYEKEE (reference sequence). CDR3 length: 15 amino acids. The CDR3 bases are TGTGCCAGCAGCTTGGGCGGGACTAGCACAGATACGCAGTATTTT. As protein: CASSLGGTSTDTQYF. Full variable domain (rest looked up from reference TRBV5-5 and TRBJ2-3): DAGVTQSPTHLIKTRGQQVTLRCSPISGHKSVSWYQQVLGQGPQFIFQYYEKEERGRGNFPDRFSARQFPNYSSELNVNALLLGDSALYLCASSLGGTSTDTQYFGPGTRLTVL.

This chain connects TRBV30 to TRBJ2-7; D is unresolved. The CDR3 consists of 12 residues. CDR1 GTSNPN and CDR2 SVGIG come from the germline V gene (reference sequence). Trimming took off 0 bases at V and 6 bases at J, with 9 bases between the two ends. For the CDR3, the DNA is TGTGCCTGGAGTGTAGGGCCGCGCGAGCAGTACTTC. The encoded protein is CAWSVGPREQYF.